Below, 18 T cell receptor beta chains from the same sample are listed, as sequenced in a study of T cells in Graves' hyperthyroidism and ophthalmopathy. TCR beta CDR3 region amplification was performed from RNA transcripts. TCR CDR3 underwent first-round RT-PCR with the HTBI primer set. One entry per CDR3 protein results from TCRdb running MiXCR on the multiplex PCR reads. The profile shows 550,000 to 650,000 distinct CDR3 sequences, more than 11% of them singletons. Source material: blood. All receptors derive from a woman aged 30 to 39 with Graves' hyperthyroidism that later progressed to Graves' ophthalmopathy.

The chain carries TRBV28 and TRBJ1-5, with 9 bases fitting TRBD1. This CDR3 spans 14 amino acids. With V trimmed by 4 bases and J by 5 bases, 3 bases remained unmatched. Looked up from germline, CDR1 is MDHEN and CDR2 is SYDVKM. The CDR3 DNA follows: TGTGCCAGCAGTTGGGACAGGGTCGATCAGCCCCAGCATTTT. Protein product: CASSWDRVDQPQHF.

The table lists this clonotype with many counts. V usage is TRBV12-3 or TRBV12-4 and J usage is TRBJ2-7, with 10 bases lining up with TRBD1. With V trimmed by 7 bases and J by 5 bases, 14 bases remained unmatched. The CDR3 has 16 residues. CDR3: CASTPGGTGALHEQYF. CDR3 bases: TGTGCCAGCACCCCCGGGGGGACAGGGGCTTTGCACGAGCAGTACTTC.

This clonotype was picked up many times. This chain joins TRBV10-3 and TRBJ1-5; 7 bases are shared with TRBD1. The V gene's germline CDR1 is ENHRY and CDR2 SYGVKD. The ends lost 0 bases at V and 3 bases at J; junction bases unmatched: 5. The CDR3 sequence is 16 residues long. The CDR3 DNA reads TGTGCCATCAGTGAGTCACCGACAGGGACCAATCAGCCCCAGCATTTT. Protein product: CAISESPTGTNQPQHF.

In its sample, this clonotype was seen a few times. A much more abundant neighbour one base away suggests this may be a read error. The V call is TRBV12-3 or TRBV12-4, the J call TRBJ1-1, with 8 bases that match TRBD1. CDR3 length equals 14 residues. V trimming: 8 bases; J trimming: 4 bases; junction bases outside the gene matches: 9. The chain's CDR3 is CASAGQGLSTEAFF. CDR3 in DNA: TGTGCCAGCGCCGGACAGGGCTTGAGCACTGAAGCTTTCTTT.

This clonotype was observed at least ten times. The chain joins TRBV27 to TRBJ2-3; no reliable D call. The V gene's germline CDR1 is MNHEY and CDR2 SMNVEV (reference sequence). Trimming left V 6 bases short and J 2 bases short, with 12 bases between. The CDR3 is 14 amino acids. The CDR3 region is CASSQIGYTDTQYF. CDR3 DNA: TGTGCCAGCAGCCAAATCGGGTACACAGATACGCAGTATTTT.

This clonotype was detected many times. The V and J genes are TRBV7-2 and TRBJ2-3, with TRBD2 matching over 10 bases. Germline CDR1 is SGHTA and CDR2 is FQGNSA. The CDR3 is 17 residues long. The V gene end was trimmed by 0 bases and the J gene end by 5 bases; junction bases not matched to a gene: 8. Here the CDR3 DNA reads TGTGCCAGCAGCTTAGCTGGAGCGGGAGGGCCCCTAGATACGCAGTATTTT. It translates to CASSLAGAGGPLDTQYF.

This clonotype was seen many times. This chain uses TRBV7-9 with TRBJ2-7; tentative D call: TRBD2 (5 bases). Trimming took off 0 bases at V and 0 bases at J, with 9 bases between the two ends. CDR1 SEHNR and CDR2 FQNEAQ come from the germline V gene (reference sequence). CDR3 size: 15 residues. The chain's CDR3 is CASSLAEEYSYEQYF. The CDR3, as DNA: TGTGCCAGCAGCTTAGCGGAGGAATACTCCTACGAGCAGTACTTC.

This clonotype occurred many times. The rearrangement joins TRBV7-2 to TRBJ1-6, with a tentative D call TRBD1 (6 bases). V gave up 5 bases and J gave up 9 bases, with 14 bases separating them. Germline V gene data show CDR1 as SGHTA and CDR2 as FQGNSA. The CDR3 is 14 amino acids. CDR3 amino acids: CASSQGQGFSPLHF. The DNA for the CDR3 is TGTGCCAGCAGCCAAGGTCAGGGGTTTTCACCCCTCCACTTT.

This clonotype was seen only once. V gene TRBV6-1 combines with J gene TRBJ1-1; no definite D call. The V gene's germline CDR1 is MNHNS and CDR2 SASEGT. The CDR3 loop spans 13 amino acids. Trimming took off 7 bases at V and 6 bases at J, with 15 bases between the two ends. The CDR3 DNA reads as TGTGCCAGCACCAAACGGAATGACGCTGAAGCTTTCTTT. It specifies CASTKRNDAEAFF.

This clonotype was recorded many times. The chain uses TRBV11-3 and TRBJ2-1; D is unresolved. The germline V and J ends were trimmed by 7 bases and 5 bases, with 6 bases remaining between them. The CDR3 loop spans 11 amino acids. CDR1 and CDR2 from the germline V gene are SGHNT and YENEEA. DNA for the CDR3: TGTGCCAGCAAAAAAAACAATGAGCAGTTCTTC. Translated: CASKKNNEQFF.

This clonotype was detected ten times or more. The chain has TRBV6-1 and TRBJ2-3, with TRBD2 identical over 7 bases. Germline values: CDR1 MNHNS, CDR2 SASEGT. V lost 8 bases, J lost 2 bases, and 4 bases stayed unmatched. The CDR3 sequence is 13 residues long. CDR3 sequence reads: CASERGPTDTQYF. CDR3 DNA sequence: TGTGCCAGCGAGCGGGGACCCACAGATACGCAGTATTTT.

This clonotype was counted at least ten times. V is TRBV6-1 and J is TRBJ1-2; 7 bases are shared with TRBD1. V trimming: 6 bases; J trimming: 3 bases; junction bases outside the gene matches: 16. Germline assignment: CDR1 MNHNS and CDR2 SASEGT. The CDR3 length is 17 residues. The CDR3 loop is CASRASGTERGDYGYTF. CDR3 DNA sequence: TGTGCCAGCAGGGCCTCCGGGACAGAAAGGGGGGACTATGGCTACACCTTC.

V usage is TRBV4-1 and J usage is TRBJ2-5, with TRBD2 matching 9 bases. Germline-derived CDR1 and CDR2 are MGHRA and YSYEKL. This CDR3 is built from 15 residues. With V trimmed by 2 bases and J by 5 bases, 6 bases remained unmatched. DNA of the CDR3: TGCGCCAGCAGCCAACCCCTAGCGGGACGGGAGACCCAGTACTTC. It specifies CASSQPLAGRETQYF.

This chain links TRBV11-2 with TRBJ2-7; tentative D call: TRBD2 (6 bases). V was pared by 5 bases and J by 4 bases, with 18 bases between. The CDR3 is 15 amino acids. From germline, CDR1 is SGHAT and CDR2 FQNNGV. The DNA of the CDR3 is TGTGCCAGCAGCCCAGGGACTTCCATTGGGTACGAGCAGTACTTC. It is translated as CASSPGTSIGYEQYF.

At least ten counts were recorded for this clonotype. This chain uses TRBV12-3 or TRBV12-4 with TRBJ2-1; D call uncertain. V lost 2 bases and J 5 bases, leaving 13 bases between the germline ends. There are 15 residues in the CDR3. CDR3 region: CASSLLVPINNEQFF. The CDR3 region has the DNA TGTGCCAGCAGTTTACTCGTGCCAATCAACAATGAGCAGTTCTTC.

In this sample, this clonotype turned up a few times. The V call is TRBV29-1, the J call TRBJ1-1; TRBD1 agrees at 7 bases. The CDR3 consists of 13 residues. Germline trimming cut 4 bases from V and 0 bases from J; bases unmatched to any gene: 2. Germline values: CDR1 SQVTM, CDR2 ANQGSEA. The CDR3 DNA sequence: TGCAGCGTTGGCCAGGGGGTGAACACTGAAGCTTTCTTT. Residues: CSVGQGVNTEAFF.

Ten or more counts support this clonotype. Here the CDR3 DNA reads TGCGCCAGCAGCCCAATCGACGGAAACACTGAAGCTTTCTTT. It specifies CASSPIDGNTEAFF. The genes are TRBV5-1 and TRBJ1-1; no reliable D call. Trimming removed 4 bases at V and 2 bases at J, with 12 bases between. The length of the CDR3 is 14 residues. Germline V gene lookup returns CDR1 SGHRS and CDR2 YFSETQ.

In this sample, this clonotype turned up many times. The chain uses TRBV2 and TRBJ2-7; D not resolved. Germline-derived CDR1 and CDR2 are SNHLY and FYNNEI. This CDR3 has 12 amino acids. Trimming pared 7 bases from V and 2 bases from J, leaving 9 bases between. In DNA form, the CDR3 reads TGTGCCAGCAATGCGATGCCCTACGAGCAGTACTTC. Translation gives CASNAMPYEQYF.